The 3 T cell receptor beta chains below all came from one sample that was sequenced in a study of cytomegalovirus exposure and HLA in healthy donors. Primers: 60 Vbeta forward and 13 Jbeta reverse. The assay was immunoSEQ multiplex PCR, and TCRdb's table has in-frame clones only and misses some. The sample records roughly 190,000 clones, just over 75% being singletons. The material sequenced was PBMCs. The receptors originated from a woman aged 30 to 39 in good health and CMV-seropositive.

The DNA for the CDR3 is TGCGCCAGCAGCATTACCGGGACAGGGGTCGCCTACGAGCAGTACTTC. Its translation: CASSITGTGVAYEQYF. V is TRBV5-1 and J is TRBJ2-5, with TRBD1 matching over 10 bases. The J call may be in error: the DNA end matches TRBJ2-7 better. Germline CDR1 and CDR2: SGHRS and YFSETQ. The CDR3 covers 16 residues.

V usage is TRBV5-1 and J usage is TRBJ2-2; a possible D gene is TRBD1 (6 bases). V lost 4 bases and J lost 7, with 14 bases in between. The germline V gene has CDR1 SGHRS and CDR2 YFSETQ. This CDR3 contains 14 residues. CDR3 DNA sequence: TGCGCCAGCAGCAGTGGGGCAGGGGTCGGGGAGCTGTTTTTT. The encoded protein is CASSSGAGVGELFF.

With respect to this clone: The junction departs from the called germline gene at one end, perhaps through a read error. V is TRBV2 and J is TRBJ2-7; D is undetermined. The CDR3 totals 12 residues. The germline gives CDR1 SNHLY, CDR2 FYNNEI. CDR3: CASNERSYEQYF. In nucleotides, the CDR3 is TGTGCCAGCAATGAACGCTCCTACGAGCAGTACTTC.